The 10 T cell receptor beta chains listed next were all sequenced from one sample in a study of T cell responses to AZD1222 COVID-19 vaccine. Produced via immunoSEQ multiplex PCR; TCRdb's table is partial and in-frame only. This sample has 100,000 to 150,000 clones, with 80% to 95% found just once. The sample consisted of peripheral blood, taken on day 0 of MenACWY control vaccination. The receptors originated from an adult in good health.

The chain joins TRBV5-1 to TRBJ1-3, with TRBD1 matching 9 bases. Germline CDR1 is SGHRS and CDR2 is YFSETQ. The CDR3 is made up of 16 amino acids. V gave up 2 bases and J gave up 4 bases; unmatched junction bases: 7. As DNA, the CDR3 is TGCGCCAGCAGCTTACCCGGGACAGGGTCAGGAAACACCATATATTTT. Translating it yields CASSLPGTGSGNTIYF.

This rearrangement joins TRBV4-2 to TRBJ2-1; 13 bases agree with TRBD2. Per germline, CDR1 LGHNA and CDR2 YNFKEQ. The CDR3 spans 19 residues. J lost 0 bases, V lost 0 bases, and 5 bases had no gene match. The CDR3 DNA reads TGTGCCAGCAGCCAAGATGGGACTAGCGGGAAGAGCTCCTACAATGAGCAGTTCTTC. Residues: CASSQDGTSGKSSYNEQFF.

This chain joins TRBV11-1 and TRBJ2-3; 7 bases are shared with TRBD1. The V gene's germline CDR1 is SGHAT and CDR2 FQDESV (reference sequence). After removal of 0 bases from V and 2 bases from J, the junction contained 2 bases not matched to a gene. This CDR3 is built from 15 residues. The CDR3 nucleotides read TGTGCCAGCAGCTTAGCGGGACAGAACACAGATACGCAGTATTTT. It codes for CASSLAGQNTDTQYF.

V and J are TRBV2 and TRBJ2-3; TRBD1 is a possible D gene (6 bases). Per the germline V gene, CDR1 is SNHLY and CDR2 is FYNNEI. Deletions cut 7 bases from V and 0 bases from J, with 14 bases between. There are 15 residues in the CDR3. The CDR3 here is CASKFRGSSTDTQYF. The CDR3 coding sequence is TGTGCCAGCAAATTCAGGGGCTCTAGCACAGATACGCAGTATTTT.

The gene calls are TRBV6-5 and TRBJ2-7, with TRBD1 as a possible D gene (6 bases). Deletions cut 5 bases from V and 2 bases from J, with 13 bases between. The CDR3 is 14 amino acids. In germline, CDR1 is MNHEY, CDR2 SVGAGI. CDR3 amino acids: CASSRLGATYEQYF. Here the CDR3 DNA reads TGTGCCAGCAGTAGGCTGGGGGCGACCTACGAGCAGTACTTC.

The V gene is TRBV18, the J gene TRBJ2-7; D is possibly TRBD1 (5 bases). CDR3 size: 15 residues. Deletions cut 0 bases from V and 4 bases from J, with 13 bases between. Germline loops: CDR1 KGHSH, CDR2 LQKENI. CDR3 sequence: CASSPPITGPYEQYF. CDR3 DNA: TGTGCCAGCTCACCACCTATTACAGGCCCGTACGAGCAGTACTTC.

Here the CDR3 DNA reads TGTGCCAGCTCGCGACGGGACAGATCCTACAATGAGCAGTTCTTC. Its translation: CASSRRDRSYNEQFF. This chain uses TRBV18 with TRBJ2-1; TRBD1 matches 7 bases. The J segment lost 1 base and the V segment lost 6 bases, leaving 6 bases of the junction unmatched. The CDR3 is 15 residues long. Per germline, CDR1 KGHSH and CDR2 LQKENI.

V gene TRBV7-3 combines with J gene TRBJ2-2, with 10 bases that match TRBD2. The V gene's germline CDR1 is SGHTA and CDR2 FQGTGA. The CDR3 spans 17 residues. The V segment lost 5 bases and the J segment 3 bases; nucleotides outside the gene matches: 9. The chain's CDR3 is CASSRDWTSGYTGELFF. Written as DNA, the CDR3 is TGTGCCAGCAGCCGAGACTGGACTAGCGGTTACACCGGGGAGCTGTTTTTT.

The V gene is TRBV5-1, the J gene TRBJ1-5, with 7 positions matching TRBD1. The germline gives CDR1 SGHRS, CDR2 YFSETQ. The CDR3 covers 19 residues. The V segment lost 0 bases and the J segment 1 base; nucleotides outside the gene matches: 13. CDR3 sequence reads: CASSLARDRQGISNQPQHF. The CDR3 coding sequence is TGCGCCAGCAGCTTGGCGCGTGACAGACAGGGTATCAGCAATCAGCCCCAGCATTTT.

The chain combines TRBV2 with TRBJ1-6; no definite D call. The CDR3 runs 11 residues. Looked up from germline, CDR1 is SNHLY and CDR2 is FYNNEI. Trimming removed 7 bases from V and 7 bases from J, with 5 bases in between. The CDR3 nucleotides are TGTGCCAGCATGCGGAATTCACCCCTCCACTTT. Its protein product is CASMRNSPLHF.